A selection of T cell receptor beta chains follows, all from one sample in a study of blood T cell repertoires in COVID-19. TCRdb keeps only in-frame clones here, not all; method: immunoSEQ multiplex PCR. This table holds 140,000 to 150,000 clones, almost 90% found once. The sample consisted of peripheral blood. The receptors shown here come from a human donor in a cohort sampled during active COVID-19. Each CDR3 is given with its conserved first and last residue. A D gene is named only where the DNA matches it firmly. Size is omitted from some rows. Given values are once, few, many or a class for expanded clones.

D,V,J,size,CDR3,DNA
TRBD2,TRBV19,TRBJ2-7,-,CASSTPTPSGRAYEQYF,TGTGCCAGTAGTACCCCGACCCCTAGCGGGAGAGCCTACGAGCAGTACTTC
-,TRBV4-2,TRBJ1-3,-,CASSSQGNTIYF,TGTGCCAGCAGCTCACAGGGAAACACCATATATTTT
-,TRBV12-3/TRBV12-4,TRBJ1-6,few,CASSLDTSPLHF,TGTGCCAGCAGTTTGGACACCTCACCCCTCCACTTT
-,TRBV19,TRBJ1-5,-,CASSISSGSYQPQHF,TGTGCCAGTAGTATAAGTTCCGGGTCCTATCAGCCCCAGCATTTT
TRBD2,TRBV4-3,TRBJ2-2,-,CASSQAPGGGYTGELFF,TGCGCCAGCAGCCAGGCCCCGGGCGGGGGGTATACCGGGGAGCTGTTTTTT
-,TRBV27,TRBJ2-7,-,CASGLPGRSYERYF,TGTGCCAGCGGTCTTCCCGGTAGATCCTACGAGCGGTACTTC
TRBD1,TRBV15,TRBJ2-2,once,CATRRQGVPGELFF,TGTGCCACCAGGCGACAGGGGGTTCCCGGGGAGCTGTTTTTT
TRBD2,TRBV9,TRBJ2-5,-,CASSVAGRGAYQETQYF,TGTGCCAGCAGCGTAGCAGGGCGGGGGGCGTACCAAGAGACCCAGTACTTC
TRBD2,TRBV9,TRBJ2-5,-,CASNAGLAGEETQYF,TGTGCCAGCAACGCTGGACTAGCGGGAGAAGAGACCCAGTACTTC
-,TRBV5-4,TRBJ1-1,-,CASSLGGGGPYTEAFF,TGTGCCAGCAGCTTGGGGGGCGGGGGCCCCTACACTGAAGCTTTCTTT